Given below is one TCR beta chain in context. This sample was taken from a study of blood T cell repertoires in COVID-19. Study summary: The United States, Italy and Spain were the sources of the acute and convalescent COVID-19 samples. T cells, B-cell-depleted T cells, or PBMCs provided the cDNA or gDNA that served as material.

How the authors handled the data: Using reference gene primer amplification, nucleated cell counts were estimated. Here immunoSEQ multiplex PCR was the method, and the copy in TCRdb shows in-frame clones only, minus some. V and J calls and clone size are as listed in that table; D and trimming were resolved from the DNA. Of 230,000 or so clones listed, 80% to 85% are singletons. This CDR3 is built from 14 residues. Germline V CDR1 and CDR2: LGHDT, YNNKEL (reference sequence). Trimming at V came to 11 bases and at J to 4 bases, leaving 9 bases not matched to a gene. This chain joins TRBV3-1 (or the pseudogene TRBV3-2) and TRBJ2-5; TRBD2 aligns across 11 bases. The sequenced sample consisted of peripheral blood. The sequence was collected from a human donor in a cohort sampled during active COVID-19. Written as DNA, the CDR3 is TGTGCCTCCACACTAGCGGGAGTCGGAGAGACCCAGTACTTC. Its translation: CASTLAGVGETQYF.